The clone carrying this TCR beta chain was counted at least ten times. Its cognate antigen is unknown. TCRdb re-derived calls from the reads in MiXCR, one entry per CDR3 protein. The repertoire holds 90,000 to 120,000 distinct CDR3 sequences, with approximately 45% as singletons. The sample originates from a study of T cell repertoires in cytomegalovirus infection. About the research overall: Peptides in the study included HLA-C-restricted and HLA-B-restricted CMV epitopes. Study-level results: Dominating the ex vivo response were TCR beta clonotypes that were CMV-specific and HLA-C-restricted.

The CDR3 has 14 residues. V lost 0 bases, J lost 9 bases, and 4 bases stayed unmatched. Germline V gives CDR1 SGHDT, CDR2 YYEEEE. The source is a human donor in good health (CMV status not recorded). Some clones in this sample may be carry-over from other donors' samples. This specimen consisted of CD8+ T cells from cultured PBMCs, obtained from culture after CMV antigen stimulation. This chain uses TRBV5-6 with TRBJ2-1; 9 bases match TRBD1. The DNA for the CDR3 is TGTGCCAGCAGCTTGGACGTGGACAGGGGTGAGCAGTTCTTC. Its protein product is CASSLDVDRGEQFF.